This T cell receptor beta chain was identified during a study of tumor and adjacent non-tumor tissue in lung cancer. General observations from the study: Higher tumor TCR diversity was associated with shorter survival.

TCRbeta libraries were built with three rounds of nested PCR, modified from ARM-PCR. From the multiplex PCR reads, TCRdb called clonotypes with MiXCR, one entry per CDR3 protein. Here the sample spans roughly 75,000 distinct CDR3 sequences, around 70% being singletons. Turning to this clonotype: Its cognate antigen is unknown. One junction end does not reproduce the germline sequence, and a read error may be involved.

RNA was extracted from bulk tissue without any cell sorting. More than 3 cm separated this lung sample from the edge of the tumor. This TCR was recovered from a woman in her fifties or sixties with non-small cell lung cancer. The specimen was distant non-tumor lung tissue.

Here the CDR3 DNA reads TGTACCAGCCGAAAGGGACAGGGAGTAACCGGGGAGCTGTTTTTT. Protein sequence: CTSRKGQGVTGELFF. The genes are TRBV6-1 and TRBJ2-2; 9 bases agree with TRBD1. The CDR3 is made up of 15 amino acids. Germline V gives CDR1 MNHNS, CDR2 SASEGT.